This entry lists 21 T cell receptor beta chains sequenced from one sample in a study of T-cell reconstitution after alpha-beta-depleted transplantation in children. The library targeted TCRbeta and was prepared with unique molecular identifiers. A single record per CDR3 protein comes from TCRdb applying MiXCR to the PCR reads. The sample shows 200,000 to 250,000 distinct CDR3 sequences, around 7.5% of them seen only once. This sample comprised PBMCs, mostly from graft donor cells, obtained 180 days after TCRalphabeta/CD19-depleted stem cell transplant. Receptors originate from a male patient aged 10-17 years who had a stem cell transplant for acute lymphoblastic leukemia, so the T cells may come from the graft donor.

V usage is TRBV23-1 and J usage is TRBJ2-1, with D tentatively TRBD2 (6 bases). TRBV23-1 is marked as an open reading frame, function uncertain. Trimming took off 4 bases at V and 3 bases at J, with 10 bases between the two ends. This CDR3 has 14 amino acids. The CDR3 bases are TGCGCCAGCAGTCGGGAGCGGGTCTACAATGAGCAGTTCTTC. Amino acids: CASSRERVYNEQFF.

This clonotype was counted many times. The rearrangement links TRBV12-3 or TRBV12-4 to TRBJ2-1, with TRBD1 matching over 7 bases. There are 14 residues in the CDR3. The V segment lost 9 bases and the J segment 0 bases; nucleotides outside the gene matches: 5. The CDR3 loop reads CASTGTVSYNEQFF. The CDR3 coding sequence is TGTGCCAGTACTGGGACAGTCTCCTACAATGAGCAGTTCTTC.

This clonotype was seen at least ten times. The chain employs TRBV10-2 and TRBJ2-7; D call uncertain. V gave up 5 bases and J gave up 4 bases, with 12 bases separating them. CDR1 is WSHSY and CDR2 is SAAADI in the germline V gene. This CDR3 is built from 13 residues. The CDR3 DNA reads TGCGCCAGCAGTAAGCACCCCGTTTACGAGCAGTACTTC. Protein sequence: CASSKHPVYEQYF.

Remarks on this clonotype: One base away lies a much larger clone, so this may be a sequencing read error. The chain carries TRBV20-1 and TRBJ2-5, with D hard to call. Germline CDR1 DFQATT, CDR2 SNEGSKA (reference sequence). There are 11 residues in the CDR3. Trimming took 6 bases from V and 4 from J, leaving 9 bases between them. The CDR3 coding sequence is TGCAGTGCCTCGATGGGAGAGACCCAGTACTTC. Protein: CSASMGETQYF.

The sample holds many counts of this clonotype. This chain uses TRBV12-3 or TRBV12-4 with TRBJ1-1; D unresolved. The CDR3 has 12 residues. Deletions cut 4 bases from V and 7 bases from J, with 10 bases between. CDR3 in DNA: TGTGCCAGCAGTTACCTGAGGGATGAAGCTTTCTTT. It is translated as CASSYLRDEAFF.

This clonotype was seen many times. The chain carries TRBV12-3 or TRBV12-4 and TRBJ2-2; 7 positions match TRBD2. CDR3 size: 17 residues. With V trimmed by 2 bases and J by 4 bases, 10 bases remained unmatched. The CDR3 nucleotides are TGTGCCAGCAGTTTATGCCGCGGGGGAGTCGGCACCGGGGAGCTGTTTTTT. Amino acid sequence: CASSLCRGGVGTGELFF.

Ten or more counts support this clonotype. V gene TRBV6-2 or TRBV6-3 combines with J gene TRBJ1-1; D ambiguous. The CDR3 covers 17 residues. Germline-derived CDR1 and CDR2 are MNHEY and SVGEGT. V lost 0 bases, J lost 7 bases, and 21 bases lay in between. The CDR3 bases are TGTGCCAGCAGTTACTCCACATTGACCCTACCTGGAGGTGAAGCTTTCTTT. Translating it yields CASSYSTLTLPGGEAFF.

This clonotype was observed many times. The chain has TRBV10-3 and TRBJ1-5; 7 bases map to TRBD1. V trimming: 8 bases; J trimming: 0 bases; junction bases outside the gene matches: 7. CDR3 length: 15 residues. Per germline, CDR1 ENHRY and CDR2 SYGVKD. The CDR3 DNA follows: TGTGCCATCGGGCAGGGGGGAGATAGCAATCAGCCCCAGCATTTT. It is translated as CAIGQGGDSNQPQHF.

At least ten counts were recorded for this clonotype. V usage is TRBV20-1 and J usage is TRBJ2-7, with 9 positions matching TRBD2. Germline CDR1 DFQATT, CDR2 SNEGSKA (reference sequence). This CDR3 has 15 amino acids. The ends lost 4 bases at V and 1 base at J; junction bases unmatched: 8. DNA of the CDR3: TGCAGTGCTAAAACGGGACTAGCAGCTTCCTACGAGCAGTACTTC. It yields the protein CSAKTGLAASYEQYF.

The table lists this clonotype with many counts. V and J are TRBV14 and TRBJ2-7, with no clear D. V shed 11 bases and J shed 1 base, with 9 bases lying between them. This CDR3 spans 11 amino acids. Per the germline V gene, CDR1 is SGHDN and CDR2 is FVKESK. In nucleotides, the CDR3 is TGTGCCCCCATGGGGTCCTACGAGCAGTACTTC. Protein sequence: CAPMGSYEQYF.

Many counts were recorded for this clonotype. The chain links TRBV7-3 to TRBJ2-4; no clear D. V shed 5 bases and J shed 5 bases, with 4 bases lying between them. From germline, CDR1 is SGHTA and CDR2 FQGTGA. This CDR3 comprises 11 residues. The CDR3 DNA follows: TGTGCCAGCAGCCCCCAAAACATTCAGTACTTC. Its translation: CASSPQNIQYF.

In its sample, this clonotype was seen many times. The gene calls are TRBV5-5 and TRBJ2-3; the D call may be TRBD1 or TRBD2 (5 bases each). The CDR3 totals 14 residues. CDR1 and CDR2 from the germline V gene are SGHKS and YYEKEE (reference sequence). V lost 2 bases and J 0 bases, leaving 7 bases between the germline ends. The CDR3 protein is CASSFGASTDTQYF. CDR3 nucleotide sequence: TGTGCCAGCAGCTTCGGGGCTAGCACAGATACGCAGTATTTT.

Ten or more counts support this clonotype. The V call is TRBV18, the J call TRBJ2-5; D possibly matches TRBD1 or TRBD2 (6 bases each). CDR3 size: 13 residues. The germline V gene encodes CDR1 KGHSH and CDR2 LQKENI. Trimming took off 4 bases at V and 4 bases at J, with 10 bases between the two ends. The CDR3 loop reads CASSQGGRETQYF. CDR3 coding DNA: TGTGCCAGCTCACAAGGGGGGAGAGAGACCCAGTACTTC.

This clonotype was found many times. The chain carries TRBV5-1 and TRBJ2-1; no clear D gene. Germline V gene data show CDR1 as SGHRS and CDR2 as YFSETQ. Between the trimmed V and J ends, which lost 0 bases and 6 bases, there was a span of 10 bases. The CDR3 has 14 amino acids. CDR3 nucleotides: TGCGCCAGCAGCTTGGAGGGTCGAGGCAATGAGCAGTTCTTC. Residues: CASSLEGRGNEQFF.

This clonotype has a count of ten or more. The gene calls are TRBV12-3 or TRBV12-4 and TRBJ1-2; possibly TRBD1 for D (5 bases). The CDR3 covers 13 residues. V was pared by 6 bases and J by 12 bases, with 20 bases between. CDR3 nucleotide sequence: TGTGCCAGCAGCTCAGGGACCTCTATGTGGGACACCTTC. Its protein is CASSSGTSMWDTF.

This clonotype was detected ten times or more. V usage is TRBV2 and J usage is TRBJ1-3; D is perhaps TRBD1 (6 bases). CDR1 is SNHLY, CDR2 FYNNEI, per germline. The CDR3 spans 16 residues. V lost 9 bases and J 4 bases, leaving 22 bases between the germline ends. The CDR3 nucleotides are TGTGCCAGGGACCCCGGGACACGGGGGAGAGGAAACACCATATATTTT. Translating gives CARDPGTRGRGNTIYF.

With respect to this clonotype: This may be a read error: a much more frequent sequence differs by one nucleotide. V and J are TRBV3-1 and TRBJ2-7; 7 bases align to TRBD2. CDR1 is LGHDT and CDR2 is YNNKEL in the germline V gene (reference sequence). This CDR3 contains 16 residues. The CDR3 reads CATSQAIPSGFYEQYF. DNA of the CDR3: TGTGCCACCAGCCAAGCGATTCCTAGCGGATTCTACGAGCAGTACTTC.

There are many counts of this clonotype. CDR3 sequence: CASSSILAGEGNEQFF. The CDR3 DNA is TGCGCCAGCAGCTCGATCCTAGCGGGAGAAGGGAATGAGCAGTTCTTC. The chain carries TRBV5-1 and TRBJ2-1; 10 bases are a match to TRBD2. Per the germline V gene, CDR1 is SGHRS and CDR2 is YFSETQ. The ends lost 3 bases at V and 7 bases at J; junction bases unmatched: 10. There are 16 residues in the CDR3.

This clonotype was counted many times. The chain recombines TRBV29-1 with TRBJ2-7; D is unresolved. The germline CDR1 and CDR2 sequences are SQVTM and ANQGSEA. This CDR3 has 13 amino acids. V lost 6 bases and J 5 bases, leaving 17 bases between the germline ends. The CDR3 is CSVLRLDRNEQYF. Written as DNA, the CDR3 is TGCAGCGTCCTAAGGTTGGATAGAAACGAGCAGTACTTC.

Ten or more counts support this clonotype. The chain is built from TRBV29-1 and TRBJ1-5; a weak D match, TRBD1 (5 bases). CDR3 length: 13 residues. Germline V gene data show CDR1 as SQVTM and CDR2 as ANQGSEA. Between the trimmed V and J ends, which lost 3 bases and 2 bases, there was a span of 8 bases. The CDR3 coding sequence is TGCAGCGTTGATGAAGGGGGCAATCAGCCCCAGCATTTT. It is translated as CSVDEGGNQPQHF.

This clonotype was seen at least ten times. This chain links TRBV12-3 or TRBV12-4 with TRBJ2-1; TRBD1 might be the D (6 bases). The CDR3 is made up of 13 amino acids. V was trimmed by 7 bases and J by 5 bases, leaving 12 bases between them. The CDR3 sequence: CASTLTGNNEQFF. Here the CDR3 DNA reads TGTGCCAGCACCCTGACAGGAAACAATGAGCAGTTCTTC.